This TCR beta chain stems from a study of blood T cell repertoires in COVID-19. TCRdb keeps only in-frame clones here, not all; method: immunoSEQ multiplex PCR. The profile shows 60,000 to 85,000 clones, about 74% of them singletons. Germline V gives CDR1 WNHNN, CDR2 SYGVQD (reference sequence). V gave up 4 bases and J gave up 4 bases; unmatched junction bases: 4. This CDR3 region has 15 residues. Sequenced: peripheral blood. The chain recombines TRBV10-1 with TRBJ2-2; the match to TRBD2 covers 9 bases. The origin of this receptor is a human donor with acute or convalescent COVID-19. The donor label of this sample is uncertain. CDR3 sequence: CASSAVAGVTGELFF. Here the CDR3 DNA reads TGCGCCAGCAGTGCCGTAGCGGGGGTCACCGGGGAGCTGTTTTTT.